This note documents a single TCR beta chain sequence. This sample is part of a study of blood T cell repertoires in COVID-19. The V gene lost 9 bases and the J gene lost 9 bases, with 17 bases spanning the gap. The CDR3 contains 12 residues. CDR1 is LNHDA, CDR2 SQIVND, per germline (reference sequence). The table came from immunoSEQ multiplex PCR; TCRdb's copy has only in-frame clones and leaves some out. The sample carries approximately 220,000 clones, roughly 84% recorded once. Material for sequencing was PBMCs or T cells enriched from blood (not recorded which). The chain couples TRBV19 to TRBJ1-1, with D possibly TRBD1 on 5 matching bases. This clonotype was obtained from a middle-aged woman who had recovered from COVID-19. CDR3 loop: CASHRLGAQAFF. The CDR3 DNA follows: TGTGCCAGCCACCGGTTAGGGGCACAAGCTTTCTTT.